The TCR beta chain described here comes from a study of CD8+ T cells in alopecia areata. For the study at large: Among treated patients, oral tofacitinib was administered at 5 to 10 mg twice daily. Study-wide points: Within the top 100, expanded CD8+ clones significantly decreased with tofacitinib, as did scalp clonality. Normal skin's resident alphabeta T cells are also sequenced in scalp samples. Under tofacitinib, numerous expanded lesional clonotypes remained detectable in scalp and blood.

Notes on this clone: Its target is not known.

Following RNA extraction, reverse transcription yielded cDNA that acted as the sequencing template. Produced via immunoSEQ multiplex PCR; TCRdb's table is partial and in-frame only. The sample holds about 120,000 clones, 60% to 65% seen once. The CDR3 is 15 amino acids. Trimming at V came to 4 bases and at J to 2 bases, leaving 5 bases not matched to a gene. Germline assignment: CDR1 MGHRA and CDR2 YSYEKL. The treatment here: oral pan-JAK inhibitor, 5-10 mg twice daily. The material was CD4+ T cells sorted from blood, obtained at week 4, from a patient treated with tofacitinib. The gene calls are TRBV4-1 and TRBJ2-7; TRBD1 aligns across 10 bases. This TCR was recovered from a human donor with alopecia areata. Here the CDR3 reads CASSPGTGDTYEQYF. CDR3 DNA sequence: TGCGCCAGCAGCCCAGGGACAGGGGACACCTACGAGCAGTACTTC.